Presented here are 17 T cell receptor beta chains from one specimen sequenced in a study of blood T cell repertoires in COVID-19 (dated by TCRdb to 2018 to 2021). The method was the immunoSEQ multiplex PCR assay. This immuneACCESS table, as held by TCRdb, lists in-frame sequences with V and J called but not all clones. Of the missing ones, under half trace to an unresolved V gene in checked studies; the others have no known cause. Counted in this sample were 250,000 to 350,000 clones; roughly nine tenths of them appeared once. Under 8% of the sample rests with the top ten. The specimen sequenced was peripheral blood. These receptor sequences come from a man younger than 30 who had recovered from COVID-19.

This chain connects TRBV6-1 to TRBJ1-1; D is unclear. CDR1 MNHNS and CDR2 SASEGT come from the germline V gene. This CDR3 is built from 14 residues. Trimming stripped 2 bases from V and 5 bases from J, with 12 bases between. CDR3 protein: CASSEMSVSTEAFF. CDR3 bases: TGTGCCAGCAGTGAAATGTCGGTCTCTACTGAAGCTTTCTTT.

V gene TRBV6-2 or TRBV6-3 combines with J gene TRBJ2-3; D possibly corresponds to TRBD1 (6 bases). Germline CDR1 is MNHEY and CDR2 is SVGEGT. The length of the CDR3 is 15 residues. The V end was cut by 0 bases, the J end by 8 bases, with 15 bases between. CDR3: CASSYSFEGDGTQYF. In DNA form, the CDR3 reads TGTGCCAGCAGTTACTCGTTCGAGGGGGACGGTACGCAGTATTTT.

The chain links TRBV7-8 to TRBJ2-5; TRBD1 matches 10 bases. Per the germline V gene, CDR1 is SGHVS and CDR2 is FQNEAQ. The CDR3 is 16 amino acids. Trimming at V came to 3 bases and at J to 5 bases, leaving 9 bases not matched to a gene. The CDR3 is CASSFTGGTGVETQYF. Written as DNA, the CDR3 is TGTGCCAGCAGCTTCACGGGCGGGACAGGGGTGGAGACCCAGTACTTC.

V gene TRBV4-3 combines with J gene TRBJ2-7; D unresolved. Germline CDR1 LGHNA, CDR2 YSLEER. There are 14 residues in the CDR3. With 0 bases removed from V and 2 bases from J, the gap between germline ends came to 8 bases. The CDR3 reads CASSQDYSTYEQYF. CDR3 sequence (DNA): TGCGCCAGCAGCCAAGATTACTCTACCTACGAGCAGTACTTC.

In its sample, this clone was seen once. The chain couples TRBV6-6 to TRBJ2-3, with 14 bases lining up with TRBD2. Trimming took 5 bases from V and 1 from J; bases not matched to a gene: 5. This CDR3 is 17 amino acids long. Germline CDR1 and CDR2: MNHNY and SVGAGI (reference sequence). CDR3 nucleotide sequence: TGTGCCAGCAGTCGCCGGACTAGCGGGAGGCGCACAGATACGCAGTATTTT. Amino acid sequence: CASSRRTSGRRTDTQYF.

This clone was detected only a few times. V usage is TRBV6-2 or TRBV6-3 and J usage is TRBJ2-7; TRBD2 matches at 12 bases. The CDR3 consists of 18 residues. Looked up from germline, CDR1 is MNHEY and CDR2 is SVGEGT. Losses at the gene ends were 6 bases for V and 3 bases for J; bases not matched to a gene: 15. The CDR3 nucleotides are TGTGCCAGCAGCACTCCACCGGGACTAGCGGGCGATCGCTACGAGCAGTACTTC. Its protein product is CASSTPPGLAGDRYEQYF.

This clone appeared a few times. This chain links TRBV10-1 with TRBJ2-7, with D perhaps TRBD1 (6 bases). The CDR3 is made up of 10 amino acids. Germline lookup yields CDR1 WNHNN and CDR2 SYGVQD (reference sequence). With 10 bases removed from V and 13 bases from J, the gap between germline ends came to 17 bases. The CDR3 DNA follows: TGCGCCACCTCCGGGACAAGAACTTACTTC. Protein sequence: CATSGTRTYF.

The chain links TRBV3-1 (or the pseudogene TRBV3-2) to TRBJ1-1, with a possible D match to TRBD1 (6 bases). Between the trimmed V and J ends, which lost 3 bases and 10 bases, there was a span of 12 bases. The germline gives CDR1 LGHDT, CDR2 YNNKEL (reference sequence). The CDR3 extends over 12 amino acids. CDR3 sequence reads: CASSHDKGGAFF. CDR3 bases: TGTGCCAGCAGCCATGATAAAGGGGGAGCTTTCTTT.

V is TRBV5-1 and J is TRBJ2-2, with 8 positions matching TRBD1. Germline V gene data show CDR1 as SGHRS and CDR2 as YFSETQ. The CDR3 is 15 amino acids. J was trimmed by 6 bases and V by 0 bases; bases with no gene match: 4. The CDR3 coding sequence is TGCGCCAGCAGCTTGGGACAGGGGTTACCCGGGGAGCTGTTTTTT. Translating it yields CASSLGQGLPGELFF.

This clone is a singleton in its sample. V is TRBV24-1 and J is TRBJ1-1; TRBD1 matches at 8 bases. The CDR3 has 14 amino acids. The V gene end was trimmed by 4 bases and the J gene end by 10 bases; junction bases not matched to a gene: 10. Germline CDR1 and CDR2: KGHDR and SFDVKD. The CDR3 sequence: CATSDLDREVGAFF. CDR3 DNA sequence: TGTGCCACCAGTGACCTGGACAGGGAAGTTGGAGCTTTCTTT.

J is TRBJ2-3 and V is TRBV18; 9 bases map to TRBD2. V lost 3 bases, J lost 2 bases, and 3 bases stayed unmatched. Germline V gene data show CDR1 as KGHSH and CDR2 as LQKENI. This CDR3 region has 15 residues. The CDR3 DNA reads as TGTGCCAGCTCACCCCTAGCGGGATACACAGATACGCAGTATTTT. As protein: CASSPLAGYTDTQYF.

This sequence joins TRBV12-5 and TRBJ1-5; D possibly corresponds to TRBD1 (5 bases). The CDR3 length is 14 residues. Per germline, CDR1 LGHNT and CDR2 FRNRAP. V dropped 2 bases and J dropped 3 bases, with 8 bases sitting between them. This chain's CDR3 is CASGLTGINQPQHF. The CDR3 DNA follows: TGTGCTAGTGGTTTGACAGGAATCAATCAGCCCCAGCATTTT.

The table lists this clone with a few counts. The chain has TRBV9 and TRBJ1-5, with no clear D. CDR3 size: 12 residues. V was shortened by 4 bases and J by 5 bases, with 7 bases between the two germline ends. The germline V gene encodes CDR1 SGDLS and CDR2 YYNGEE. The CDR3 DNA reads TGTGCCAGCAGCATTCAGGATCAGCCCCAGCATTTT. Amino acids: CASSIQDQPQHF.

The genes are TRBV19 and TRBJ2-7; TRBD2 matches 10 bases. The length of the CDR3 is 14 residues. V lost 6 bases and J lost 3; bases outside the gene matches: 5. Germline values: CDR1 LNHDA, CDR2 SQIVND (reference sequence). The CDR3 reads CASSPSSGGYEQYF. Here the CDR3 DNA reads TGTGCCAGTAGCCCCTCTAGCGGGGGCTACGAGCAGTACTTC.

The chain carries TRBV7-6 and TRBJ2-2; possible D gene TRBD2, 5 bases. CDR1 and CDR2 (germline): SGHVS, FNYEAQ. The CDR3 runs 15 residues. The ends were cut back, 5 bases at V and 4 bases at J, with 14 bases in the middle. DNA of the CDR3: TGTGCCAGCAGCGCGCTCCGGGAACTCACCGGGGAGCTGTTTTTT. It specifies CASSALRELTGELFF. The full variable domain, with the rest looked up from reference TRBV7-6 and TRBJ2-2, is GAGVSQSPRYKVTKRGQDVALRCDPISGHVSLYWYRQALGQGPEFLTYFNYEAQQDKSGLPNDRFSAERPEGSISTLTIQRTEQRDSAMYRCASSALRELTGELFFGEGSRLTVL.

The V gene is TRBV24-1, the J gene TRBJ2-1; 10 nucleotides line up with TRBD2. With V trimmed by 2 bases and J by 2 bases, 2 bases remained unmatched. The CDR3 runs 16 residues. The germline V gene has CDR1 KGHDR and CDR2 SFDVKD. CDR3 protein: CATSDSSGGTYNEQFF. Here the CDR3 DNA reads TGTGCCACCAGTGATTCTAGCGGGGGAACCTACAATGAGCAGTTCTTC.

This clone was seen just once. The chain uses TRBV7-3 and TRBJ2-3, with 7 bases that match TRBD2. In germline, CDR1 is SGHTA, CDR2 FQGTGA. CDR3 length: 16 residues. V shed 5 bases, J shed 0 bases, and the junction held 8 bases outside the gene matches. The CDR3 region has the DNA TGTGCCAGCAGCCTGCTCCTTAGCGGGAGCACAGATACGCAGTATTTT. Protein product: CASSLLLSGSTDTQYF.